This TCR beta chain is drawn from a study of a mutant IDH1 vaccine in newly diagnosed glioma. Notes on the study in general: Pseudoprogression apparently tracked independently of changes in top peripheral T cell clonotypes.

Points on this clone: Its antigen is unknown.

The assay was immunoSEQ multiplex PCR, and TCRdb's table has in-frame clones only and misses some. The sample has tens of thousands of clones, more than 85% seen once. Time point denoted: baseline, week 1 (first vaccination visit). Treatment denoted: pre-vaccination baseline after standard-of-care therapy. Donors harbored newly found WHO grade 3 or 4 IDH1-mutant, ATRX-lost astrocytomas. CDR3 size: 16 residues. Looked up from germline, CDR1 is ENHRY and CDR2 is SYGVKD. V lost 6 bases to trimming and J lost 5 bases, with 20 bases between them. The sample was PBMCs, taken from a glioma patient treated with radiotherapy, temozolomide or both. The source is a man aged 50 to 60 with glioma. The J gene is TRBJ2-1, the V gene TRBV10-3; maybe TRBD2 (6 bases). Written as DNA, the CDR3 is TGTGCCATCAGCCGAACTACCGGGACTCTAAACAATGAGCAGTTCTTC. It is translated as CAISRTTGTLNNEQFF.